The rows below give T cell receptor beta chains drawn from one sample of a study of control samples from healthy donors and cancer patients. Sequencing was performed with immunoSEQ multiplex PCR; in TCRdb, only in-frame clones are kept and a portion is missing. Among about 180,000 clones listed, about 92% were seen once. Source material: blood. The source is a man aged 25-45 years in good health. Both conserved end residues are part of each CDR3. The D gene is left open where the match is weak. Size is stated for part of the rows, as once, few or many counts, or as a class when the clone is expanded.

clone size: NA; V gene: TRBV11-2; J gene: TRBJ2-1; D gene: TRBD2; CDR3 protein: CASSSGGSSYNEQFF; CDR3 DNA: TGTGCCAGCAGCTCCGGGGGGAGCTCCTACAATGAGCAGTTCTTC
clone size: NA; V gene: TRBV19; J gene: TRBJ1-6; D gene: NA; CDR3 protein: CASSIEGRFNSPLHF; CDR3 DNA: TGTGCCAGTAGTATAGAAGGACGGTTTAATTCACCCCTCCACTTT
clone size: NA; V gene: TRBV19; J gene: TRBJ2-7; D gene: NA; CDR3 protein: CASSSGASYEQYF; CDR3 DNA: TGTGCCAGTAGTTCGGGGGCCTCCTACGAGCAGTACTTC
clone size: NA; V gene: TRBV6-6; J gene: TRBJ2-2; D gene: NA; CDR3 protein: CASSGTANTGELFF; CDR3 DNA: TGTGCCAGCAGTGGAACCGCGAACACCGGGGAGCTGTTTTTT
clone size: NA; V gene: TRBV9; J gene: TRBJ2-3; D gene: TRBD2; CDR3 protein: CASSDPISGGRSTDTQYF; CDR3 DNA: TGTGCCAGCAGCGACCCAATTAGCGGGGGGAGAAGCACAGATACGCAGTATTTT
clone size: once; V gene: TRBV18; J gene: TRBJ1-4; D gene: NA; CDR3 protein: CASSRMGATNEKLFF; CDR3 DNA: TGTGCCAGCTCAAGGATGGGGGCTACTAATGAAAAACTGTTTTTT
clone size: NA; V gene: TRBV19; J gene: TRBJ2-6; D gene: TRBD1; CDR3 protein: CASSPGTGTIGANVLTF; CDR3 DNA: TGTGCCAGTTCTCCCGGGACAGGGACTATTGGGGCCAACGTCCTGACTTTC
clone size: NA; V gene: TRBV10-2; J gene: TRBJ2-5; D gene: NA; CDR3 protein: CASSEGGPGTEETQYF; CDR3 DNA: TGCGCCAGCAGTGAAGGGGGACCCGGGACTGAAGAGACCCAGTACTTC
clone size: once; V gene: TRBV6-5; J gene: TRBJ2-7; D gene: NA; CDR3 protein: CASSPLRGYEQYF; CDR3 DNA: TGTGCCAGCAGTCCTCTGAGGGGTTACGAGCAGTACTTC
clone size: NA; V gene: TRBV6-1; J gene: TRBJ1-4; D gene: TRBD1; CDR3 protein: CASSEGTGNEKLFF; CDR3 DNA: TGTGCCAGCAGTGAAGGGACAGGGAATGAAAAACTGTTTTTT
clone size: NA; V gene: TRBV10-3; J gene: TRBJ1-5; D gene: TRBD1; CDR3 protein: CAISRDSSNQPQHF; CDR3 DNA: TGTGCCATCAGCCGGGACAGTAGCAATCAGCCCCAGCATTTT
clone size: NA; V gene: TRBV7-2; J gene: TRBJ1-3; D gene: TRBD1; CDR3 protein: CASSFTGAGNTIYF; CDR3 DNA: TGTGCCAGCAGCTTCACAGGGGCTGGAAACACCATATATTTT
clone size: NA; V gene: TRBV24-1; J gene: TRBJ2-1; D gene: TRBD2; CDR3 protein: CATSDLGLAGNNEQFF; CDR3 DNA: TGTGCCACCAGTGACCTGGGACTAGCGGGGAACAATGAGCAGTTCTTC
clone size: NA; V gene: TRBV4-3; J gene: TRBJ1-3; D gene: NA; CDR3 protein: CASSQTRWGNTIYF; CDR3 DNA: TGCGCCAGCAGCCAAACACGGTGGGGAAACACCATATATTTT
clone size: NA; V gene: TRBV6-5; J gene: TRBJ2-3; D gene: TRBD2; CDR3 protein: CASSKLAGEDTQYF; CDR3 DNA: TGTGCCAGCAGCAAACTAGCGGGAGAAGATACGCAGTATTTT
clone size: NA; V gene: TRBV6-6; J gene: TRBJ1-6; D gene: NA; CDR3 protein: CASTDGLVGNNSPLHF; CDR3 DNA: TGTGCCAGCACCGACGGGTTGGTTGGTAATAATTCACCCCTCCACTTT
clone size: NA; V gene: TRBV18; J gene: TRBJ1-6; D gene: TRBD1; CDR3 protein: CASSPQGTGGPPLHF; CDR3 DNA: TGTGCCAGCTCACCACAAGGGACAGGGGGCCCCCCCCTCCACTTT
clone size: NA; V gene: TRBV5-1; J gene: TRBJ1-1; D gene: NA; CDR3 protein: CASSLAENTEAFF; CDR3 DNA: TGCGCCAGCAGCTTGGCCGAGAACACTGAAGCTTTCTTT
clone size: NA; V gene: TRBV6-1; J gene: TRBJ2-5; D gene: NA; CDR3 protein: CASSEAWALETQYF; CDR3 DNA: TGTGCCAGCAGTGAAGCTTGGGCTTTAGAGACCCAGTACTTC
clone size: NA; V gene: TRBV19; J gene: TRBJ2-5; D gene: NA; CDR3 protein: CASSIRPQETQYF; CDR3 DNA: TGTGCCAGTAGTATTCGTCCTCAGGAGACCCAGTACTTC
clone size: NA; V gene: TRBV5-4; J gene: TRBJ1-3; D gene: NA; CDR3 protein: CASSLGGEAGNTIYF; CDR3 DNA: TGTGCCAGCAGCCTGGGGGGGGAAGCTGGAAACACCATATATTTT
clone size: NA; V gene: TRBV7-9; J gene: TRBJ2-1; D gene: TRBD2; CDR3 protein: CAGGGLAINNEQFF; CDR3 DNA: TGTGCCGGAGGGGGACTAGCGATAAACAATGAGCAGTTCTTC
clone size: NA; V gene: TRBV7-9; J gene: TRBJ1-4; D gene: NA; CDR3 protein: CASSFLTNEKLFF; CDR3 DNA: TGTGCCAGCAGCTTCCTAACTAATGAAAAACTGTTTTTT
clone size: NA; V gene: TRBV28; J gene: TRBJ2-2; D gene: NA; CDR3 protein: CASRGREVRTGELFF; CDR3 DNA: TGTGCCAGCAGGGGGCGGGAAGTTCGCACCGGGGAGCTGTTTTTT
clone size: NA; V gene: TRBV5-5; J gene: TRBJ2-7; D gene: TRBD2; CDR3 protein: CASSLGLAAAYYEQYF; CDR3 DNA: TGTGCCAGCAGCCTCGGACTAGCGGCCGCTTACTACGAGCAGTACTTC
clone size: NA; V gene: TRBV25-1; J gene: TRBJ2-1; D gene: TRBD1; CDR3 protein: CASRSQGVNEQFF; CDR3 DNA: TGTGCCAGCAGGTCACAGGGGGTAAATGAGCAGTTCTTC
clone size: NA; V gene: TRBV5-1; J gene: TRBJ1-1; D gene: NA; CDR3 protein: CASSDPGASTEAFF; CDR3 DNA: TGCGCCAGCAGCGACCCGGGGGCGAGCACTGAAGCTTTCTTT
clone size: NA; V gene: TRBV19; J gene: TRBJ2-3; D gene: NA; CDR3 protein: CASSIFITDTQYF; CDR3 DNA: TGTGCCAGTAGTATTTTTATCACAGATACGCAGTATTTT
clone size: NA; V gene: TRBV28; J gene: TRBJ2-3; D gene: NA; CDR3 protein: CASSPPGRLSTDTQYF; CDR3 DNA: TGTGCCAGCAGCCCCCCCGGACGGCTAAGCACAGATACGCAGTATTTT
clone size: few; V gene: TRBV29-1; J gene: TRBJ2-7; D gene: NA; CDR3 protein: CSVGSSGIFGLHYEQYF; CDR3 DNA: TGCAGCGTTGGATCTTCGGGGATATTTGGCCTTCACTACGAGCAGTACTTC
clone size: NA; V gene: TRBV6-2/TRBV6-3; J gene: TRBJ2-7; D gene: NA; CDR3 protein: CASSYLGAGRNYEQYF; CDR3 DNA: TGTGCCAGCAGTTACTTGGGCGCGGGACGGAACTACGAGCAGTACTTC
clone size: NA; V gene: TRBV6-5; J gene: TRBJ1-1; D gene: NA; CDR3 protein: CASSYSRGLNTEAFF; CDR3 DNA: TGTGCCAGCAGTTACTCGAGAGGTTTGAACACTGAAGCTTTCTTT
clone size: NA; V gene: TRBV7-9; J gene: TRBJ2-2; D gene: NA; CDR3 protein: CASSQSVEAYPGTGELFF; CDR3 DNA: TGTGCCAGCAGCCAATCAGTAGAAGCCTACCCGGGCACCGGGGAGCTGTTTTTT
clone size: few; V gene: TRBV7-2; J gene: TRBJ1-2; D gene: NA; CDR3 protein: CASSLAPRDGYTF; CDR3 DNA: TGTGCCAGCAGCTTAGCTCCCAGGGATGGCTACACCTTC
clone size: once; V gene: TRBV7-2; J gene: TRBJ1-5; D gene: NA; CDR3 protein: CASSSYGGQPQHF; CDR3 DNA: TGTGCCAGCAGCTCATACGGGGGTCAGCCCCAGCATTTT
clone size: NA; V gene: TRBV30; J gene: TRBJ2-7; D gene: TRBD1; CDR3 protein: CAWRGQSANYEQYF; CDR3 DNA: TGTGCCTGGAGGGGACAGTCCGCTAACTACGAGCAGTACTTC
clone size: NA; V gene: TRBV19; J gene: TRBJ2-1; D gene: TRBD2; CDR3 protein: CASSSPSGTSVIEQFF; CDR3 DNA: TGTGCCAGTAGTTCCCCCTCCGGGACTAGCGTCATTGAGCAGTTCTTC
clone size: NA; V gene: TRBV19; J gene: TRBJ2-2; D gene: NA; CDR3 protein: CASSIKAAGELFF; CDR3 DNA: TGTGCCAGTAGTATCAAGGCCGCCGGGGAGCTGTTTTTT
clone size: few; V gene: TRBV30; J gene: TRBJ1-2; D gene: TRBD1; CDR3 protein: CAWSTPGGFYGYTF; CDR3 DNA: TGTGCCTGGAGTACCCCAGGGGGCTTCTATGGCTACACCTTC
clone size: NA; V gene: TRBV19; J gene: TRBJ1-4; D gene: NA; CDR3 protein: CASSPWTSTNEKLFF; CDR3 DNA: TGTGCCAGTAGTCCCTGGACCTCGACTAATGAAAAACTGTTTTTT
clone size: NA; V gene: TRBV27; J gene: TRBJ1-5; D gene: NA; CDR3 protein: CASSLRASYRPQPQHF; CDR3 DNA: TGTGCCAGCAGTTTACGAGCCTCTTACCGGCCGCAGCCCCAGCATTTT
clone size: NA; V gene: TRBV18; J gene: TRBJ1-5; D gene: NA; CDR3 protein: CASSPQGGSNQPQHF; CDR3 DNA: TGTGCCAGCTCACCTCAGGGTGGCAGCAATCAGCCCCAGCATTTT
clone size: NA; V gene: TRBV6-2/TRBV6-3; J gene: TRBJ1-2; D gene: NA; CDR3 protein: CASSYHLASVNYGYTF; CDR3 DNA: TGTGCCAGCAGTTACCATCTGGCCAGCGTTAACTATGGCTACACCTTC
clone size: NA; V gene: TRBV5-1; J gene: TRBJ2-2; D gene: NA; CDR3 protein: CASGVGGNTGELFF; CDR3 DNA: TGCGCCAGCGGGGTAGGTGGAAACACCGGGGAGCTGTTTTTT
clone size: NA; V gene: TRBV5-1; J gene: TRBJ2-3; D gene: NA; CDR3 protein: CASSIDRFPTDTQYF; CDR3 DNA: TGCGCCAGCAGCATAGACAGGTTTCCCACAGATACGCAGTATTTT
clone size: NA; V gene: TRBV9; J gene: TRBJ2-3; D gene: NA; CDR3 protein: CASSVRESSTDTQYF; CDR3 DNA: TGTGCCAGCAGCGTCAGGGAATCTAGCACAGATACGCAGTATTTT
clone size: NA; V gene: TRBV29-1; J gene: TRBJ1-1; D gene: TRBD1; CDR3 protein: CSVQGADKSNTEAFF; CDR3 DNA: TGCAGCGTCCAGGGGGCGGATAAATCGAACACTGAAGCTTTCTTT